This TCR beta chain was documented in a study of blood T cell repertoires in COVID-19 (dated by TCRdb to 2020 to 2022). Regarding the research as a whole: Samples from collaborators originated in the United States, Italy and Spain and spanned both the acute and convalescent phases of COVID-19. Where available, HLA class I and class II types were obtained from metadata supplied by the sample provider rather than from assay-based typing. The dataset comprised deeply sampled blood TCRbeta repertoires from subjects exposed to, actively infected with, or recovered from COVID-19. The sample metadata nearly always contained a de-identified subject ID, COVID-19 status, age in years and sex. The samples were drawn from two sources: the first 160 participants of the ongoing ImmuneRACE study, and 1,000 to 1,500 subjects contributed by 6 global collaborators. The repertoires were released in a freely available public database meant as a resource for research on the immune response to SARS-CoV-2. The material from the prospective study consisted of cDNA or gDNA derived from T cells, B-cell-depleted T cells, or PBMCs. Paper-wide results and their limitations: The quantity of clinical and demographic metadata differed by source and by participant and was supplied without curation.

At the junction V is shortened by 3 bases and J by 5 bases; bases outside the gene matches: 13. The germline V gene encodes CDR1 SGHNT and CDR2 YYREEE (reference sequence). The CDR3 runs 17 amino acids, cysteine and phenylalanine included. The CDR3 DNA has 51 bases and is translated from base 1. The collaborating institutions used their own protocols to collect whole blood in K2EDTA tubes. For TCRbeta analysis, collaborators shipped samples in one of three forms: frozen whole blood, isolated PBMCs, or DNA extracted from either of those sample types. The immunoSEQ Assay, a bias-controlled multiplex PCR, was used to amplify TCRbeta CDR3 regions from genomic DNA. Regarding the original processing steps: The number of nucleated cells in each sample was estimated from the amplification of reference gene primers within the assay. To quantify the absolute abundance of each unique TCRbeta CDR3 rearrangement, sequence reads were collapsed and filtered. Productive Simpson clonality was computed per sample as the square root of Simpson's diversity index over productive rearrangements. The source is immuneACCESS, and TCRdb retained only in-frame sequences with V and J called. Part of the clones is not carried over; for the studies checked, unresolved V genes explain less than half of this, and the remainder is unexplained. The V and J calls and clone size come from that table; D and trimming were worked out from the DNA. Across this sample there are around 100,000 clones, with roughly 87% seen only once. Of the sample, 6% to 6.5% falls within the top ten clones.

Remarks on this clone: The clone's antigen remains unknown. The record has no base qualities; no much larger clone is one base away.

The clonotype comes from a human donor in a cohort sampled during active COVID-19. The sample comprised peripheral blood. The rearranged segments are TRBV5-4 and TRBJ2-5, and TRBD2 matches 10 of the central bases. At the DNA level, the sequence is TGTGCCAGCAGCTGGATTCGGGCTAGCGGGAGTTGGGAGACCCAGTACTTC. This sequence encodes CASSWIRASGSWETQYF.